Reported below is one T cell receptor beta chain. Its antigen is unidentified. Assay: immunoSEQ multiplex PCR; the TCRdb copy retains only in-frame clones and omits some. The sample has a few thousand clones, around 90% seen once. Time point: peak reinfection, 3 to 8 weeks after reinfection detection. The sorted cells went straight to TCR sequencing with no prior in vitro expansion. People who inject drugs from Montreal's HEPCO study were the donors. This CDR3 contains 13 residues. CDR1 is SEHNR, CDR2 FQNEAQ, per germline (reference sequence). V lost 5 bases, J lost 6 bases, and 13 bases lay in between. These data are taken from a study of memory CD8 T cells in hepatitis C reinfection. Study-wide context: A couple of donors resolved primary infection, then developed chronic reinfection. Samples at peak reinfection came 3 to 8 weeks post-detection.

Study-level points and caveats: Only five donors prevented definitive conclusions about public clonotypes.

The gene calls are TRBV7-9 and TRBJ1-1; D unresolved. The receptor's source is a man in his fifties with hepatitis C virus infection. Source material: naive CD8+ T cells sorted from blood. The CDR3 sequence: CASSGNEGAEAFF. The CDR3 bases are TGTGCCAGCAGCGGCAACGAGGGCGCTGAAGCTTTCTTT.